A selection of T cell receptor beta chains follows, all from one sample in a study of blood T cell repertoires in COVID-19. This table comes from immunoSEQ multiplex PCR, and its TCRdb copy is limited to in-frame clones, with some not included. The table records about 140,000 clones, more than 85% of them present only once. Sequenced: peripheral blood. These receptors originate from a man in his sixties with active or convalescent COVID-19. Both conserved end residues are part of each CDR3. D genes are given only for firm matches. The size field is filled for only some rows; it gives once, few, many or a size class.

abundance: .
v_gene: TRBV6-6
d_gene: TRBD1
j_gene: TRBJ2-7
CDR3nt: TGTGCCAGCAGTTACCAACCCGACAGGGAAAGGAGCGAGCAGTACTTC
CDR3aa: CASSYQPDRERSEQYF

abundance: .
v_gene: TRBV2
d_gene: TRBD2
j_gene: TRBJ2-3
CDR3nt: TGTGCCAGCAGTGCGGGACTAGCGGGTCCTAGCACAGATACGCAGTATTTT
CDR3aa: CASSAGLAGPSTDTQYF

abundance: .
v_gene: TRBV24-1
d_gene: .
j_gene: TRBJ2-7
CDR3nt: TGTGCCACCAGTGATTCACGGGGATCCTACGAGCAGTACTTC
CDR3aa: CATSDSRGSYEQYF

abundance: .
v_gene: TRBV9
d_gene: TRBD1
j_gene: TRBJ1-2
CDR3nt: TGTGCCAGCAGTGGGGACAGGGAGCCAGCGAGTGGCTACACCTTC
CDR3aa: CASSGDREPASGYTF

abundance: .
v_gene: TRBV3-1/TRBV3-2
d_gene: .
j_gene: TRBJ1-5
CDR3nt: TGTGCCAGCAGTATCAACAGGGATAGCAATCAGCCCCAGCATTTT
CDR3aa: CASSINRDSNQPQHF

abundance: .
v_gene: TRBV5-1
d_gene: .
j_gene: TRBJ1-4
CDR3nt: TGCGCCAGCAGCTTGTCGCCGGGAGGGAGGGATGAAAAACTGTTTTTT
CDR3aa: CASSLSPGGRDEKLFF

abundance: .
v_gene: TRBV4-1
d_gene: .
j_gene: TRBJ1-2
CDR3nt: TGCGCCAGCAGCCAAGATCCGTCGGGGATCGATGGCTACACCTTC
CDR3aa: CASSQDPSGIDGYTF

abundance: once
v_gene: TRBV7-2
d_gene: TRBD2
j_gene: TRBJ2-7
CDR3nt: TGTGCCAGCAGCGCCGGACTAGCGGCCTACGAGCAGTACTTC
CDR3aa: CASSAGLAAYEQYF

abundance: .
v_gene: TRBV30
d_gene: TRBD1
j_gene: TRBJ1-1
CDR3nt: TGTGCCTGGAGTAGCCCCCCCCCAGGGGGAGTGACTGAAGCTTTCTTT
CDR3aa: CAWSSPPPGGVTEAFF

abundance: once
v_gene: TRBV9
d_gene: TRBD2
j_gene: TRBJ2-5
CDR3nt: TGTGCCAGCAGCGCCCATCCCCTAGCGGGGGGGCGGGAGACCCAGTACTTC
CDR3aa: CASSAHPLAGGRETQYF

abundance: .
v_gene: TRBV5-1
d_gene: TRBD1
j_gene: TRBJ1-6
CDR3nt: TGCGCCAGCAGCTTGGCCGGGCAGGGGGGCAATTCACCCCTCCACTTT
CDR3aa: CASSLAGQGGNSPLHF

abundance: .
v_gene: TRBV7-3
d_gene: TRBD2
j_gene: TRBJ2-1
CDR3nt: TGTGCCAGCAGCCTGGGACTAGCGGGTATCAATGAGCAGTTCTTC
CDR3aa: CASSLGLAGINEQFF

abundance: .
v_gene: TRBV4-2
d_gene: TRBD2
j_gene: TRBJ2-1
CDR3nt: TGTGCCAGTTCCCTTCCGGGGGGGCCCTCGGGTGAGCAGTTCTTC
CDR3aa: CASSLPGGPSGEQFF

abundance: few
v_gene: TRBV5-1
d_gene: TRBD1
j_gene: TRBJ1-1
CDR3nt: TGCGCCAGCAACACGGACAGGGGACGCACTGAAGCTTTCTTT
CDR3aa: CASNTDRGRTEAFF

abundance: .
v_gene: TRBV4-2
d_gene: TRBD2
j_gene: TRBJ2-7
CDR3nt: TGTGCCAGCAGCCCCGTGGTAGCGGGAGGCTCCTACGAGCAGTACTTC
CDR3aa: CASSPVVAGGSYEQYF

abundance: .
v_gene: TRBV6-1
d_gene: .
j_gene: TRBJ1-6
CDR3nt: TGTGCCAGCGGACTCGTGGATTCACCCCTCCACTTT
CDR3aa: CASGLVDSPLHF

abundance: .
v_gene: TRBV11-2
d_gene: .
j_gene: TRBJ2-5
CDR3nt: TGTGCCAGCAGCTTAAATTCCCTTCTAGGTTTCGTGGAGACCCAGTACTTC
CDR3aa: CASSLNSLLGFVETQYF

abundance: .
v_gene: TRBV19
d_gene: .
j_gene: TRBJ1-2
CDR3nt: TGTGCCAGTATGGACAAAGGGCGGCATGGCTACACCTTC
CDR3aa: CASMDKGRHGYTF

abundance: .
v_gene: TRBV28
d_gene: .
j_gene: TRBJ1-2
CDR3nt: TGTGCCAGCATCAAGGGGCGCGGCTATGGCTACACCTTC
CDR3aa: CASIKGRGYGYTF

abundance: .
v_gene: TRBV28
d_gene: .
j_gene: TRBJ1-1
CDR3nt: TGTGCCAGCAGTTTATCTATAAGGGGTGAAGCTTTCTTT
CDR3aa: CASSLSIRGEAFF

abundance: .
v_gene: TRBV6-5
d_gene: .
j_gene: TRBJ2-7
CDR3nt: TGTGCCAGCAGGTCAACAGGCTACGAGCAGTACTTC
CDR3aa: CASRSTGYEQYF

abundance: .
v_gene: TRBV10-1
d_gene: TRBD2
j_gene: TRBJ2-2
CDR3nt: TGCGCCAGCAGTGAAGGGCTAGCGGGAGAAGTCGGGGAGCTGTTTTTT
CDR3aa: CASSEGLAGEVGELFF

abundance: .
v_gene: TRBV28
d_gene: .
j_gene: TRBJ1-1
CDR3nt: TGTGCCAGCAAATCAGTGAACACTGAAGCTTTCTTT
CDR3aa: CASKSVNTEAFF

abundance: .
v_gene: TRBV7-2
d_gene: .
j_gene: TRBJ2-5
CDR3nt: TGTGCCAGCAGCTTAGGCGGGGCAGGAGGGAGTGGAGAGACCCAGTACTTC
CDR3aa: CASSLGGAGGSGETQYF

abundance: .
v_gene: TRBV5-6
d_gene: .
j_gene: TRBJ1-2
CDR3nt: TGTGCCAGCAGCTTGTGGAGGGGCTATGGCTACACCTTC
CDR3aa: CASSLWRGYGYTF

abundance: .
v_gene: TRBV7-9
d_gene: .
j_gene: TRBJ1-6
CDR3nt: TGTGCCAGCAGCTTATCCTACAGTGTCTATAATTCACCCCTCCACTTT
CDR3aa: CASSLSYSVYNSPLHF

abundance: .
v_gene: TRBV7-2
d_gene: TRBD1
j_gene: TRBJ1-5
CDR3nt: TGTGCCAGCAGACAGGGGGCTGGTCAGCCCCAGCATTTT
CDR3aa: CASRQGAGQPQHF

abundance: .
v_gene: TRBV6-6
d_gene: .
j_gene: TRBJ2-1
CDR3nt: TGTGCCAGCAGTTACTCTCTCTTTCGCAATGAGCAGTTCTTC
CDR3aa: CASSYSLFRNEQFF

abundance: .
v_gene: TRBV7-2
d_gene: TRBD1
j_gene: TRBJ1-5
CDR3nt: TGTGCCAGCAGCTCGGGACAGGGGGTAAGGCCCCAGCATTTT
CDR3aa: CASSSGQGVRPQHF